Each of the 10 T cell receptor beta chains below was sequenced from the same sample in a study of CD8+CD57+ T cells in acquired aplastic anemia. Genomic DNA constituted the template upon which TCR beta VDJ and CDR3 profiling was performed. TCRdb analysed the reads with MiXCR anew, one entry per CDR3 protein. The sample yields around 250,000 distinct CDR3 sequences, 55% to 60% seen once. The sequenced material came from sorted CD4+, CD8+, or CD8+CD57+ T cells (not recorded which) from PBMCs. All receptors come from a human donor with severe aplastic anemia or a healthy control (not recorded which).

In its sample, this clonotype was seen many times. The chain combines TRBV9 with TRBJ2-5; 8 bases are a match to TRBD2. The CDR3 runs 14 residues. The ends lost 3 bases at V and 4 bases at J; junction bases unmatched: 5. From germline, CDR1 is SGDLS and CDR2 YYNGEE. The CDR3 sequence is CASSDGGARETQYF. CDR3 bases: TGTGCCAGCAGCGACGGGGGGGCCCGAGAGACCCAGTACTTC.

The chain joins TRBV18 to TRBJ2-5; D ambiguous. Germline values: CDR1 KGHSH, CDR2 LQKENI. This CDR3 spans 13 amino acids. With 3 bases removed from V and 1 base from J, the gap between germline ends came to 6 bases. CDR3 amino acids: CASSPIGQETQYF. CDR3 DNA sequence: TGTGCCAGCTCACCGATTGGCCAAGAGACCCAGTACTTC.

With regard to this clonotype: A read error is likely, as this CDR3 ends without the conserved phenylalanine or tryptophan. No DNA is shown, since the ends of the CDR3 on it are uncertain; the CDR3 is the one TCRdb lists. The rearrangement uses TRBV5-5 and TRBJ2-2; the table's D gene call, TRBD2, was not cross checked with the DNA. Termini included, the CDR3 measures 15 amino acids. Looked up from germline, CDR1 is SGHKS and CDR2 is YYEKEE (reference sequence). The CDR3 loop reads CASSLLGVDTGELVS.

J is TRBJ1-1 and V is TRBV14, with D perhaps matching TRBD1 (5 bases). Germline V gene sequence: CDR1 SGHDN, CDR2 FVKESK. The CDR3 consists of 15 residues. V lost 1 base, J lost 0 bases, and 9 bases lay in between. The CDR3 bases are TGTGCCAGCAGCCAAGTTAGACAGATGAACACTGAAGCTTTCTTT. Translating gives CASSQVRQMNTEAFF.

This chain joins TRBV5-4 and TRBJ1-2, with TRBD1 identical over 7 bases. The CDR3 length is 15 residues. Unmatched junction bases numbered 9, after V lost 3 bases and J lost 4 bases. Germline V gene lookup returns CDR1 SGHNT and CDR2 YYREEE (reference sequence). This CDR3 is CASSSYTEGAYGYTF. The CDR3 region has the DNA TGTGCCAGCAGCTCGTATACCGAGGGGGCCTATGGCTACACCTTC. The variable domain in full, with the rest retrieved from reference TRBV5-4 and TRBJ1-2, is ETGVTQSPTHLIKTRGQQVTLRCSSQSGHNTVSWYQQALGQGPQFIFQYYREEENGRGNFPPRFSGLQFPNYSSELNVNALELDDSALYLCASSSYTEGAYGYTFGSGTRLTVV.

The V and J genes are TRBV5-1 and TRBJ2-7; a weak D match, TRBD2 (6 bases). Germline V CDR1 and CDR2: SGHRS, YFSETQ. The CDR3 contains 15 residues. Trimming shortened V by 4 bases and J by 5 bases, and 19 bases separated the two germline ends. The CDR3 is CASSRVAGTGDEQYF. In DNA, the CDR3 is TGCGCCAGCAGCCGAGTGGCGGGCACGGGGGACGAGCAGTACTTC.

The genes are TRBV7-6 and TRBJ2-7; 7 nucleotides align to TRBD2. CDR1 is SGHVS, CDR2 FNYEAQ, per germline. Trimming at V came to 3 bases and at J to 0 bases, leaving 8 bases not matched to a gene. This CDR3 spans 16 amino acids. The CDR3 DNA reads as TGTGCCAGCAGCTTGGCCGTGGGCGGGAGCTCCTACGAGCAGTACTTC. The encoded protein is CASSLAVGGSSYEQYF.

The chain has TRBV20-1 and TRBJ2-1, with 8 bases fitting TRBD1. Germline CDR1 DFQATT, CDR2 SNEGSKA (reference sequence). The J segment lost 3 bases and the V segment lost 5 bases, leaving 3 bases of the junction unmatched. This CDR3 has 13 residues. The CDR3 sequence: CSAEGQVYNEQFF. CDR3 bases: TGCAGTGCTGAGGGACAGGTCTACAATGAGCAGTTCTTC.

This clonotype was counted between two and nine times. The chain uses TRBV12-3 or TRBV12-4 and TRBJ2-3; D remains unclear. CDR3 size: 15 residues. Trimming pared 1 base from V and 0 bases from J, leaving 8 bases between. The CDR3 region has the DNA TGTGCCAGCAGTTTAGGTGGAACTAGCACAGATACGCAGTATTTT. It is translated as CASSLGGTSTDTQYF.

At least ten counts were recorded for this clonotype. The chain joins TRBV10-3 to TRBJ1-5; D might be TRBD1 (5 bases). Trimming stripped 0 bases from V and 3 bases from J, with 9 bases between. This CDR3 is 15 amino acids long. The germline V gene encodes CDR1 ENHRY and CDR2 SYGVKD. The CDR3 loop is CAISESGEHNQPQHF. CDR3 in DNA: TGTGCCATCAGTGAGTCGGGGGAACACAATCAGCCCCAGCATTTT.